The 13 T cell receptor beta chains below come from one sample, sequenced in a study of blood T cell repertoires in COVID-19. Clones were sequenced by immunoSEQ multiplex PCR, and TCRdb holds only the in-frame ones, with some missing. Of hundreds of thousands of clones in the sample, 85% to 90% were seen once. The source material was PBMCs or T cells enriched from blood (not recorded which). These receptors were obtained from a woman younger than 30 who had recovered from COVID-19.

The chain has TRBV27 and TRBJ2-5; 9 bases line up with TRBD1. J gave up 4 bases and V 5 bases, and 8 bases lay outside the gene matches. Per the germline V gene, CDR1 is MNHEY and CDR2 is SMNVEV (reference sequence). This CDR3 contains 15 residues. The CDR3 DNA reads as TGTGCCAGCAGTGAGGACAGGGGTGCGGGAGAGACCCAGTACTTC. Encoded protein: CASSEDRGAGETQYF.

The V and J genes are TRBV27 and TRBJ1-1, with D perhaps TRBD1 (5 bases). Germline loops: CDR1 MNHEY, CDR2 SMNVEV (reference sequence). V shed 0 bases and J shed 1 base, with 12 bases lying between them. This CDR3 has 16 amino acids. The CDR3, as DNA: TGTGCCAGCAGTTTATCAGGGGCGTCTTCGAACACTGAAGCTTTCTTT. Encoded protein: CASSLSGASSNTEAFF.

The genes are TRBV12-3 or TRBV12-4 and TRBJ1-3; a weak D match, TRBD1 (6 bases). V was trimmed by 6 bases and J by 6 bases, leaving 12 bases between them. This CDR3 has 13 amino acids. This CDR3 is CASRLGTLNTIYF. CDR3 bases: TGTGCCAGCAGGCTAGGGACACTAAACACCATATATTTT.

The J gene is TRBJ2-7, the V gene TRBV19; the D gene is possibly TRBD2 (6 bases). The CDR3 covers 15 residues. Germline CDR1 and CDR2: LNHDA and SQIVND (reference sequence). With 4 bases removed from V and 3 bases from J, the gap between germline ends came to 16 bases. The DNA of the CDR3 is TGTGCCAGTAGTAGCCCGCGGGACGGGAACTACGAGCAGTACTTC. Translated, it gives CASSSPRDGNYEQYF.

The chain joins TRBV21-1 to TRBJ1-1; no check of the table's D call, TRBD1, against the DNA was made. TRBV21-1 is a documented pseudogene. This CDR3 region has 14 residues. CDR3 sequence: CASSTTGEQTEAFF. The CDR3 DNA is TGTGCCAGCAGCACGACAGGGGAGCAGACTGAAGCTTTCTTT.

The chain links TRBV7-2 to TRBJ1-2; 9 bases agree with TRBD1. V dropped 0 bases and J dropped 8; count of bases not matched to a gene: 10. The CDR3 has 16 residues. Germline V gene data show CDR1 as SGHTA and CDR2 as FQGNSA. CDR3 protein: CASSLAGRDRVSGYTF. The CDR3 DNA reads as TGTGCCAGCAGCTTAGCGGGGCGGGACAGGGTTTCGGGCTACACCTTC.

CDR3 region: CASSEAGRTEAFF. CDR3 nucleotides: TGTGCCAGCAGTGAGGCGGGGCGAACTGAAGCTTTCTTT. The genes are TRBV2 and TRBJ1-1, with D possibly matching TRBD1 (5 bases). Trimming left V 3 bases short and J 5 bases short, with 10 bases between. The CDR3 extends over 13 amino acids. Germline CDR1 reads SNHLY; CDR2 reads FYNNEI.

The chain couples TRBV20-1 to TRBJ2-1; the match to TRBD2 covers 10 bases. The junction had 11 bases not matched to a gene; V was cut back by 3 bases and J by 0 bases. The length of the CDR3 is 18 residues. Germline V gene lookup returns CDR1 DFQATT and CDR2 SNEGSKA (reference sequence). CDR3 coding DNA: TGCAGTGCTAGTCGGGGGCTAGCGGGGGCGAGCTCCTACAATGAGCAGTTCTTC. Residues: CSASRGLAGASSYNEQFF.

This chain links TRBV28 with TRBJ2-3; TRBD2 aligns across 14 bases. The V segment lost 3 bases and the J segment 0 bases; nucleotides outside the gene matches: 5. The CDR3 runs to 18 residues. Looked up from germline, CDR1 is MDHEN and CDR2 is SYDVKM. The CDR3 here is CASSFGLAGGVSTDTQYF. DNA for the CDR3: TGTGCCAGCAGTTTCGGACTAGCGGGGGGCGTTAGCACAGATACGCAGTATTTT. Full variable domain (remainder filled in from reference TRBV28 and TRBJ2-3): DVKVTQSSRYLVKRTGEKVFLECVQDMDHENMFWYRQDPGLGLRLIYFSYDVKMKEKGDIPEGYSVSREKKERFSLILESASTNQTSMYLCASSFGLAGGVSTDTQYFGPGTRLTVL.

CDR3 in DNA: TGCGCCAGCATAAGAAACGACAGTGCCGACACTGAAGCTTTCTTT. Translated, it gives CASIRNDSADTEAFF. V gene TRBV23-1 combines with J gene TRBJ1-1; maybe TRBD1 (5 bases). TRBV23-1 is flagged as an ORF with uncertain function. The CDR3 has 15 residues. Trimming left V 7 bases short and J 3 bases short, with 18 bases between.

The CDR3 sequence is CASSQGTGLVNTIYF. The CDR3 region has the DNA TGTGCCAGCAGCCAAGGGACAGGGTTGGTAAACACCATATATTTT. This chain joins TRBV3-1 (or the pseudogene TRBV3-2) and TRBJ1-3; TRBD1 matches 8 bases. This CDR3 has 15 residues. V was clipped by 1 base and J by 6 bases; unmatched bases: 5. Germline assignment: CDR1 LGHDT and CDR2 YNNKEL (reference sequence).

This chain links TRBV5-1 with TRBJ1-4; 10 nucleotides line up with TRBD1. Germline values: CDR1 SGHRS, CDR2 YFSETQ. V lost 0 bases to trimming and J lost 8 bases; unmatched junction nucleotides: 4. The CDR3 length is 15 residues. The CDR3 loop reads CASSLDRGQGEKLFF. CDR3 nucleotide sequence: TGCGCCAGCAGCTTGGACCGGGGACAGGGGGAAAAACTGTTTTTT.

This chain uses TRBV3-1 (or the pseudogene TRBV3-2) with TRBJ1-2; possibly TRBD1 for D (6 bases). The V end lost 1 base, the J end lost 8 bases, and 11 bases lay between the germline ends. The V gene's germline CDR1 is LGHDT and CDR2 YNNKEL (reference sequence). CDR3 size: 13 residues. CDR3 residues: CASSQGLTGGYTF. The CDR3 bases are TGTGCCAGCAGCCAAGGTCTGACAGGAGGCTACACCTTC.